The 12 T cell receptor beta chains reported below all come from one sample, sequenced in a study of T cells in localized non-small cell lung cancer. The data were produced by immunoSEQ multiplex PCR, yet TCRdb's version contains in-frame clones alone and is incomplete. The table has under 20,000 clones, just over 90% seen once. The sequencing used peripheral blood, collected before any cancer treatment. Source of these receptors: a male donor older than 55 with stage I squamous cell lung carcinoma.

V gene TRBV19 combines with J gene TRBJ1-1; no clear D. Between the trimmed V and J ends, which lost 3 bases and 8 bases, there was a span of 22 bases. The CDR3 spans 16 residues. Germline-derived CDR1 and CDR2 are LNHDA and SQIVND (reference sequence). The CDR3 bases are TGTGCCAGTAGTATGGTCCAGCAAGCGGCTCGTAGGGAAGCTTTCTTT. This translates into CASSMVQQAARREAFF.

The chain couples TRBV11-2 to TRBJ1-2; D uncertain. CDR3 size: 14 residues. Germline V CDR1 and CDR2: SGHAT, FQNNGV. Trimming shortened V by 5 bases and J by 7 bases, and 17 bases separated the two germline ends. The CDR3 DNA reads TGTGCCAGCAGCCGGGCCTTACAGCGAGCTGGCTACACCTTC. This translates into CASSRALQRAGYTF.

The chain is built from TRBV20-1 and TRBJ2-1; the D is unclear. CDR1 is DFQATT and CDR2 is SNEGSKA in the germline V gene (reference sequence). V was shortened by 5 bases and J by 9 bases, with 11 bases between the two germline ends. CDR3 length: 11 residues. The CDR3 is CSAGDTVEQFF. Written as DNA, the CDR3 is TGCAGTGCTGGGGATACCGTTGAGCAGTTCTTC.

This clone has just one count. V and J are TRBV19 and TRBJ1-1; D unclear. CDR3 length: 16 amino acids. Germline CDR1 reads LNHDA; CDR2 reads SQIVND (reference sequence). V dropped 3 bases and J dropped 0 bases, with 14 bases sitting between them. CDR3 protein: CASSIGRAALNTEAFF. CDR3 sequence (DNA): TGTGCCAGTAGTATCGGGAGGGCAGCATTGAACACTGAAGCTTTCTTT.

This chain connects TRBV14 to TRBJ2-7; possibly TRBD2 for D (6 bases). V shed 4 bases and J shed 7 bases, with 11 bases lying between them. CDR3 length equals 12 residues. From germline, CDR1 is SGHDN and CDR2 FVKESK. CDR3: CASSPGLLEQYF. The CDR3 DNA reads TGTGCCAGCAGCCCGGGACTCCTGGAGCAGTACTTC.

This clone occurred a few times. The chain uses TRBV2 and TRBJ1-5; possible D gene TRBD1, 6 bases. Trimming removed 8 bases from V and 6 bases from J, with 17 bases in between. Germline CDR1 reads SNHLY; CDR2 reads FYNNEI. The CDR3 spans 14 residues. DNA of the CDR3: TGTGCCAGCGGCCCCGGGACAAAGACTCAGCCCCAGCATTTT. Protein: CASGPGTKTQPQHF.

This chain's CDR3 is CASSPDGQGYNEQFF. In nucleotides, the CDR3 is TGTGCCAGCAGCCCCGACGGACAGGGCTACAATGAGCAGTTCTTC. This chain connects TRBV9 to TRBJ2-1; 8 nucleotides match TRBD1. V lost 4 bases and J lost 3; bases outside the gene matches: 6. The CDR3 is 15 residues long. Germline CDR1 is SGDLS and CDR2 is YYNGEE.

J is TRBJ2-7 and V is TRBV27; 11 bases agree with TRBD1. The CDR3 is 16 residues long. CDR1 and CDR2 from the germline V gene are MNHEY and SMNVEV (reference sequence). J was trimmed by 1 base and V by 3 bases; bases with no gene match: 5. The CDR3 DNA reads TGTGCCAGCAGTTTTTTTGGACAGGGGGCTTCCTACGAGCAGTACTTC. The encoded protein is CASSFFGQGASYEQYF.

V gene TRBV7-7 combines with J gene TRBJ2-1, with D possibly being TRBD1 or TRBD2 (5 bases each). Trimming pared 0 bases from V and 8 bases from J, leaving 8 bases between. The germline gives CDR1 SSHAT, CDR2 FNYEAQ (reference sequence). The CDR3 is 13 residues long. For the CDR3, the DNA is TGTGCCAGCAGCTTAGCGCTGGGGGATGAGCAGTTCTTC. Its protein is CASSLALGDEQFF.

The chain couples TRBV28 to TRBJ1-2; TRBD1 agrees at 7 bases. The V segment lost 7 bases and the J segment 7 bases; nucleotides outside the gene matches: 12. Germline CDR1 MDHEN, CDR2 SYDVKM. The CDR3 length is 14 residues. CDR3 protein: CASISEGAGGGYTF. The CDR3 DNA reads TGTGCCAGCATTTCCGAGGGGGCAGGGGGTGGCTACACCTTC.

Regarding this clone: Other nucleotide sequences from this sample produce the same CDR3. The chain carries TRBV15 and TRBJ1-2; TRBD1 is a possible D gene (5 bases). V was shortened by 1 base and J by 8 bases, with 20 bases between the two germline ends. The CDR3 has 16 amino acids. Germline CDR1 and CDR2: LNHNV and YYDKDF (reference sequence). CDR3 region: CATSRGGAGSSEGYTF. CDR3 sequence (DNA): TGTGCCACCAGCAGAGGAGGGGCAGGGAGTTCGGAAGGCTACACCTTC.

The genes are TRBV28 and TRBJ2-7; D unclear. The CDR3 runs to 13 residues. Looked up from germline, CDR1 is MDHEN and CDR2 is SYDVKM. Trimming pared 7 bases from V and 4 bases from J, leaving 14 bases between. The CDR3 here is CASTPGGQYEQYF. The CDR3 region has the DNA TGTGCCAGCACCCCCGGTGGGCAATACGAGCAGTACTTC. Full variable domain (remainder filled in from reference TRBV28 and TRBJ2-7): DVKVTQSSRYLVKRTGEKVFLECVQDMDHENMFWYRQDPGLGLRLIYFSYDVKMKEKGDIPEGYSVSREKKERFSLILESASTNQTSMYLCASTPGGQYEQYFGPGTRLTVT.